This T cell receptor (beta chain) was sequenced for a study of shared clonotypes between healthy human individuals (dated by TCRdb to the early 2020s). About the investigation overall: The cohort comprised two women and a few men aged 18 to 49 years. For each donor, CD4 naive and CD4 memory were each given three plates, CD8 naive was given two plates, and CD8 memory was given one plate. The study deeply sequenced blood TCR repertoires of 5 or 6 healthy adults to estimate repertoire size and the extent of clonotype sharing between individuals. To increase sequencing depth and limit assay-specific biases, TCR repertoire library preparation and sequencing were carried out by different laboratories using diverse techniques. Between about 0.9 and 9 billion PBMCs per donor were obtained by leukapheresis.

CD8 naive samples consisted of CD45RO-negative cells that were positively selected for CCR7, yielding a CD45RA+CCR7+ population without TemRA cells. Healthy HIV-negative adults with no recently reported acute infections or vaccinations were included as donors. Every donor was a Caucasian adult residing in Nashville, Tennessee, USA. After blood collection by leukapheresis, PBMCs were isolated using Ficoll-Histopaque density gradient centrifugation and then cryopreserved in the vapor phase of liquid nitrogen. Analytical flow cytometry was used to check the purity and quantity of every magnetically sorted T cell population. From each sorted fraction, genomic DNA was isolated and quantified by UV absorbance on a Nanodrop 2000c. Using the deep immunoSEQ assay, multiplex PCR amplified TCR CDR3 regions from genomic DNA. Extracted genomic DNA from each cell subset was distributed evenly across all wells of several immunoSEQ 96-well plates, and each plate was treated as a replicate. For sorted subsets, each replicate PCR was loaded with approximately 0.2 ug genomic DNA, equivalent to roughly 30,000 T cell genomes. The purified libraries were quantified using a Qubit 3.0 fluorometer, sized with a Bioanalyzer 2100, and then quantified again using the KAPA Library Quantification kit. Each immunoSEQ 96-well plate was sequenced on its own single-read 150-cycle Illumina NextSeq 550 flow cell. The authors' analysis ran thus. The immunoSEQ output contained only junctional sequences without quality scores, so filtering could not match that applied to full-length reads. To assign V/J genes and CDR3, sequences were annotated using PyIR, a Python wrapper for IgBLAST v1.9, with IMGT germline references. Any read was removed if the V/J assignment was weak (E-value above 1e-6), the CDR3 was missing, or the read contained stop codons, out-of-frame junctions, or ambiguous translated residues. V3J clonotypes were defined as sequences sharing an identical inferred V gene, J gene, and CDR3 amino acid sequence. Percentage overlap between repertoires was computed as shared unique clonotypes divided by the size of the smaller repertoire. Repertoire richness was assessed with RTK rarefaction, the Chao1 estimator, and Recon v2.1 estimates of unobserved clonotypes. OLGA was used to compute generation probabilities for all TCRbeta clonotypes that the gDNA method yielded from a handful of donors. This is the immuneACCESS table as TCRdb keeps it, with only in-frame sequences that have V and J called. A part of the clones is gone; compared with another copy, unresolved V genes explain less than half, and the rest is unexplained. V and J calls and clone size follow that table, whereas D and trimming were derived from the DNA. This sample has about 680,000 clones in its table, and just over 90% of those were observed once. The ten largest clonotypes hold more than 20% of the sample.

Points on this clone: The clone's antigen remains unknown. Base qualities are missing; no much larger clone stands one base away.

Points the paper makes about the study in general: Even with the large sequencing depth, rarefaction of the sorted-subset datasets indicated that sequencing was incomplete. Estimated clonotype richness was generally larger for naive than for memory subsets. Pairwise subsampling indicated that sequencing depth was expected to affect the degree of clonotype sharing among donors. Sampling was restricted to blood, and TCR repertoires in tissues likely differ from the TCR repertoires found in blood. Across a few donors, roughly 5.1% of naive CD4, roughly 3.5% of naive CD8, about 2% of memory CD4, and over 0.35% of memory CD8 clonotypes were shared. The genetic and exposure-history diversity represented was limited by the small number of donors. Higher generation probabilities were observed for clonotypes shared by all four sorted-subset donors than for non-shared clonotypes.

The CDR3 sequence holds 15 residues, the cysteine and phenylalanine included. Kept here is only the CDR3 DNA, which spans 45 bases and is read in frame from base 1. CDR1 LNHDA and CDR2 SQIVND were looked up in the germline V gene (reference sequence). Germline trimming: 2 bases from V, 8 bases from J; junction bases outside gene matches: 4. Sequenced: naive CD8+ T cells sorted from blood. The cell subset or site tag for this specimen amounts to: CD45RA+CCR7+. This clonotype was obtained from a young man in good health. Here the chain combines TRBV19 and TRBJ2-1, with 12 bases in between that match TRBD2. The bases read TGTGCCAGTAGTATACTAGCGGGAGGGCCCTATGAGCAGTTCTTC. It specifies CASSILAGGPYEQFF.